This entry lists 26 T cell receptor beta chains sequenced from one sample in a study of cytomegalovirus exposure and HLA in healthy donors. 13 Jbeta primers and 60 Vbeta primers were used for the PCR. TCRdb's copy holds only in-frame clones and misses some; the assay was immunoSEQ multiplex PCR. The sample has about 89,000 clones; approximately 81% are singletons. Material: PBMCs. Every receptor here comes from a man aged 35-49 years in good health and CMV-seropositive.

The table lists this clone with a count of one. The chain has TRBV5-1 and TRBJ1-1, with D possibly TRBD1 on 5 matching bases. There are 15 residues in the CDR3. Germline loops: CDR1 SGHRS, CDR2 YFSETQ. Trimming cost V 4 bases and J 4 bases, with 17 bases left between them. This chain's CDR3 is CASSPQVPGGTEAFF. As DNA, the CDR3 is TGCGCCAGCAGCCCCCAAGTTCCGGGGGGCACTGAAGCTTTCTTT. Supplemented by reference TRBV5-1 and TRBJ1-1, the full variable domain reads KAGVTQTPRYLIKTRGQQVTLSCSPISGHRSVSWYQQTPGQGLQFLFEYFSETQRNKGNFPGRFSGRQFSNSRSEMNVSTLELGDSALYLCASSPQVPGGTEAFFGQGTRLTVV.

On this clone itself: The junction differs from germline at one of its ends, possibly a read error. This chain connects TRBV7-7 to TRBJ2-1; 9 bases are shared with TRBD1. CDR1 is SSHAT and CDR2 is FNYEAQ in the germline V gene (reference sequence). The CDR3 has 12 residues. This CDR3 reads CASSHGTGRQFF. The CDR3 coding sequence is TGTGCTAGCAGCCACGGGACAGGGCGGCAGTTCTTC.

Remarks on this clone: Germline is not matched at one junction end, which may reflect a read error. The chain carries TRBV7-9 and TRBJ1-6; tentatively, D is TRBD1 (6 bases). The CDR3 runs to 15 residues. In germline, CDR1 is SEHNR, CDR2 FQNEAQ (reference sequence). The chain's CDR3 is CSSSLTGPGNSPLHF. In nucleotides, the CDR3 is TGTTCCAGCAGCCTCACAGGGCCCGGAAATTCACCCCTCCACTTT.

J is TRBJ2-3 and V is TRBV5-1; possibly TRBD1 for D (6 bases). This CDR3 has 15 residues. The V gene's germline CDR1 is SGHRS and CDR2 YFSETQ. V shed 2 bases and J shed 0 bases, with 10 bases lying between them. CDR3 in amino acids: CASSLSGTSTDTQYF. CDR3 DNA sequence: TGCGCCAGCAGCTTAAGTGGGACAAGCACAGATACGCAGTATTTT. Based on the CDR3 plus reference TRBV5-1 and TRBJ2-3, the full variable domain is KAGVTQTPRYLIKTRGQQVTLSCSPISGHRSVSWYQQTPGQGLQFLFEYFSETQRNKGNFPGRFSGRQFSNSRSEMNVSTLELGDSALYLCASSLSGTSTDTQYFGPGTRLTVL.

V gene TRBV19 combines with J gene TRBJ2-7; 7 nucleotides agree with TRBD1. The length of the CDR3 is 12 residues. The germline V gene has CDR1 LNHDA and CDR2 SQIVND (reference sequence). V dropped 5 bases and J dropped 6; count of bases not matched to a gene: 4. The CDR3, as DNA: TGTGCCAGTAGTGAACAGGGGATCGAGCAGTACTTC. Protein sequence: CASSEQGIEQYF. The variable domain in full, completed from reference TRBV19 and TRBJ2-7, reads DGGITQSPKYLFRKEGQNVTLSCEQNLNHDAMYWYRQDPGQGLRLIYYSQIVNDFQKGDIAEGYSVSREKKESFPLTVTSAQKNPTAFYLCASSEQGIEQYFGPGTRLTVT.

The V gene is TRBV28, the J gene TRBJ1-1; D gene ambiguous. The CDR3 contains 14 residues. CDR1 MDHEN and CDR2 SYDVKM come from the germline V gene. V lost 2 bases and J lost 1, with 8 bases in between. The CDR3 sequence is CASSLHFPNTEAFF. DNA for the CDR3: TGTGCCAGCAGTTTACACTTCCCGAACACTGAAGCTTTCTTT.

The chain couples TRBV5-1 to TRBJ2-1; D not certain. V was trimmed by 0 bases and J by 1 base, leaving 23 bases between them. The CDR3 spans 20 residues. Germline CDR1 is SGHRS and CDR2 is YFSETQ. CDR3: CASSLGKPRSSALSYNEQFF. Here the CDR3 DNA reads TGCGCCAGCAGCTTGGGAAAGCCCCGTTCGTCTGCACTATCCTACAATGAGCAGTTCTTC.

The chain is built from TRBV7-8 and TRBJ2-2; 8 bases map to TRBD2. V lost 3 bases and J lost 5; bases outside the gene matches: 14. Germline loops: CDR1 SGHVS, CDR2 FQNEAQ. The CDR3 runs to 18 residues. CDR3 in DNA: TGTGCCAGCAGCTTCGGAGTCGGGTGGCTAGCGGGTACCGGGGAGCTGTTTTTT. This gives the protein CASSFGVGWLAGTGELFF.

The chain couples TRBV7-9 to TRBJ2-7; D is undetermined. Trimming pared 2 bases from V and 5 bases from J, leaving 13 bases between. Germline V gene sequence: CDR1 SEHNR, CDR2 FQNEAQ (reference sequence). The CDR3 length is 14 residues. The CDR3, as DNA: TGTGCCAGCAGCTTAAAAATTTCGGTGGACGAGCAGTACTTC. Encoded protein: CASSLKISVDEQYF. Combining the CDR3 with reference TRBV7-9 and TRBJ2-7 gives the whole variable domain DTGVSQNPRHKITKRGQNVTFRCDPISEHNRLYWYRQTLGQGPEFLTYFQNEAQLEKSRLLSDRFSAERPKGSFSTLEIQRTEQGDSAMYLCASSLKISVDEQYFGPGTRLTVT.

The chain is built from TRBV6-6 and TRBJ1-1; no clear D gene. Germline CDR1 and CDR2: MNHNY and SVGAGI (reference sequence). Trimming shortened V by 0 bases and J by 1 base, and 9 bases separated the two germline ends. The CDR3 totals 15 residues. In nucleotides, the CDR3 is TGTGCCAGCAGTTACTCGACACAGAGGAACACTGAAGCTTTCTTT. Its translation is CASSYSTQRNTEAFF.

The CDR3 sequence: CASILGQGAGEQYF. The DNA of the CDR3 is TGTGCCAGCATCCTCGGACAGGGGGCTGGCGAGCAGTACTTC. This chain joins TRBV5-4 and TRBJ2-7; the match to TRBD1 covers 11 bases. Germline loops: CDR1 SGHNT, CDR2 YYREEE (reference sequence). With V trimmed by 6 bases and J by 6 bases, 8 bases remained unmatched. The CDR3 runs 14 residues.

V usage is TRBV27 and J usage is TRBJ2-1, with D possibly TRBD2 on 5 matching bases. Trimming removed 6 bases at V and 4 bases at J, with 19 bases between. This CDR3 comprises 16 residues. Germline lookup yields CDR1 MNHEY and CDR2 SMNVEV (reference sequence). The CDR3 here is CASSPLFASSYNEQFF. CDR3 coding DNA: TGTGCCAGCAGCCCCCTGTTCGCTAGCTCGTACAATGAGCAGTTCTTC.

In its sample, this clone was seen a few times. This chain's CDR3 is CASSPKEGQPQHF. As DNA, the CDR3 is TGTGCCAGCTCACCGAAGGAGGGGCAGCCCCAGCATTTT. The chain uses TRBV18 and TRBJ1-5; TRBD1 is a possible D gene (5 bases). The CDR3 loop spans 13 amino acids. V shed 3 bases and J shed 7 bases, with 10 bases lying between them. Germline-derived CDR1 and CDR2 are KGHSH and LQKENI. Full variable domain (rest looked up from reference TRBV18 and TRBJ1-5): NAGVMQNPRHLVRRRGQEARLRCSPMKGHSHVYWYRQLPEEGLKFMVYLQKENIIDESGMPKERFSAEFPKEGPSILRIQQVVRGDSAAYFCASSPKEGQPQHFGDGTRLSIL.

The chain uses TRBV18 and TRBJ1-2; TRBD1 aligns across 7 bases. V shed 3 bases, J shed 1 base, and the junction held 2 bases outside the gene matches. CDR3 size: 14 residues. Germline V lookup: CDR1 KGHSH, CDR2 LQKENI. Here the CDR3 DNA reads TGTGCCAGCTCACCGGGACAGATTAACTATGGCTACACCTTC. Protein: CASSPGQINYGYTF.

The rearrangement links TRBV29-1 to TRBJ2-3; D is possibly TRBD2 (5 bases). Germline CDR1 reads SQVTM; CDR2 reads ANQGSEA. Trimming stripped 7 bases from V and 0 bases from J, with 17 bases between. This CDR3 contains 15 residues. This CDR3 reads CSGYADLTSTDTQYF. In nucleotides, the CDR3 is TGCAGCGGCTACGCGGACTTAACTAGCACAGATACGCAGTATTTT.

The rearrangement uses TRBV5-1 and TRBJ2-2; D might be TRBD1 (5 bases). The CDR3 contains 19 residues. CDR1 and CDR2 (germline): SGHRS, YFSETQ. V gave up 0 bases and J gave up 4 bases, with 22 bases separating them. Here the CDR3 reads CASSLGISQGASPTGELFF. The CDR3 DNA reads TGCGCCAGCAGCTTGGGAATCAGTCAGGGCGCCTCTCCCACCGGGGAGCTGTTTTTT.

This sequence joins TRBV6-1 and TRBJ1-1; maybe TRBD1 (5 bases). CDR3 length: 15 residues. The germline V gene encodes CDR1 MNHNS and CDR2 SASEGT. The V end was cut by 7 bases, the J end by 0 bases, with 15 bases between. This chain's CDR3 is CASIRDQGLNTEAFF. The DNA for the CDR3 is TGTGCCAGCATAAGGGATCAGGGCTTGAACACTGAAGCTTTCTTT.

The chain couples TRBV19 to TRBJ1-1; D is unresolved. The germline V gene encodes CDR1 LNHDA and CDR2 SQIVND (reference sequence). The CDR3 is made up of 12 amino acids. Trimming removed 3 bases from V and 2 bases from J, with 4 bases in between. This CDR3 is CASSILNTEAFF. The CDR3 DNA sequence: TGTGCCAGTAGTATCCTCAACACTGAAGCTTTCTTT.

The chain uses TRBV7-3 and TRBJ2-2, with TRBD2 matching over 11 bases. Per germline, CDR1 SGHTA and CDR2 FQGTGA. CDR3 length: 15 amino acids. Unmatched junction bases numbered 2, after V lost 1 base and J lost 7 bases. The CDR3 DNA is TGTGCCAGCAGCTTAAAGACTAGCGGGAACGGGGAGCTGTTTTTT. Translated, it gives CASSLKTSGNGELFF.

The DNA of the CDR3 is TGTGCCAGCCTACCCAACTCCGACAGGACAGATACGCAGTATTTT. Protein sequence: CASLPNSDRTDTQYF. The gene calls are TRBV19 and TRBJ2-3, with TRBD1 as a possible D gene (6 bases). V was cut by 9 bases and J by 3 bases, with 19 bases left in between. The CDR3 runs 15 residues. CDR1 is LNHDA and CDR2 is SQIVND in the germline V gene (reference sequence). The variable domain in full, with the rest retrieved from reference TRBV19 and TRBJ2-3, is DGGITQSPKYLFRKEGQNVTLSCEQNLNHDAMYWYRQDPGQGLRLIYYSQIVNDFQKGDIAEGYSVSREKKESFPLTVTSAQKNPTAFYLCASLPNSDRTDTQYFGPGTRLTVL.

J is TRBJ1-3 and V is TRBV6-6; D might be TRBD1 (6 bases). The CDR3 is 16 amino acids. The V and J ends lost 5 bases and 0 bases respectively, with 14 bases between them. CDR1 MNHNY and CDR2 SVGAGI come from the germline V gene (reference sequence). The DNA of the CDR3 is TGTGCCAGCAGTGCTACGACAGGTCTCTCTGGAAACACCATATATTTT. Translation: CASSATTGLSGNTIYF.

V and J are TRBV9 and TRBJ2-1, with 14 bases fitting TRBD2. CDR3 length: 19 amino acids. The V gene's germline CDR1 is SGDLS and CDR2 YYNGEE. Trimming at V came to 2 bases and at J to 0 bases, leaving 7 bases not matched to a gene. This CDR3 reads CASSVAGLAGEVSYNEQFF. CDR3 nucleotides: TGTGCCAGCAGCGTCGCGGGACTAGCGGGAGAAGTCTCCTACAATGAGCAGTTCTTC.

The J gene is TRBJ2-5, the V gene TRBV6-5; D may be TRBD2 (6 bases). Germline CDR1 and CDR2: MNHEY and SVGAGI. This CDR3 is built from 14 residues. Deletions cut 7 bases from V and 5 bases from J, with 17 bases between. The CDR3 here is CASIQLGGGETQYF. The CDR3 nucleotides are TGTGCCAGCATCCAACTGGGAGGCGGGGAGACCCAGTACTTC.

Worth noting for this clone: Compared with germline, one end of the junction differs, possibly owing to a read error. The rearrangement uses TRBV7-6 and TRBJ1-2; 7 bases are a match to TRBD1. The germline CDR1 and CDR2 sequences are SGHVS and FNYEAQ. This CDR3 is built from 14 residues. The CDR3: CAGSAYRGNYGYTF. The CDR3 DNA reads TGTGCCGGCAGCGCTTACAGGGGAAACTATGGCTACACCTTC.

This rearrangement joins TRBV5-1 to TRBJ2-7; TRBD1 agrees at 7 bases. Trimming at V came to 5 bases and at J to 7 bases, leaving 18 bases not matched to a gene. The length of the CDR3 is 16 residues. Germline V lookup: CDR1 SGHRS, CDR2 YFSETQ. CDR3 amino acids: CASRPGATGTLGEQYF. The CDR3, as DNA: TGCGCCAGCAGACCCGGAGCGACAGGGACATTGGGAGAGCAGTACTTC.

This clone has a single count. This chain links TRBV27 with TRBJ2-5; D might be TRBD1 (7 bases). The CDR3 totals 16 residues. Germline lookup yields CDR1 MNHEY and CDR2 SMNVEV (reference sequence). Trimming shortened V by 4 bases and J by 5 bases, and 20 bases separated the two germline ends. CDR3 in amino acids: CASSYGVEGAVETQYF. The DNA for the CDR3 is TGTGCCAGCAGTTACGGGGTGGAGGGGGCGGTGGAGACCCAGTACTTC.